This T cell receptor beta chain is drawn from a study of Ad26.COV2.S vaccination and SARS-CoV-2 variants (dated by TCRdb to the early 2020s). Looking at the study overall: Donors in the vaccine arm were drawn from COV1001, a phase I-IIa trial of Ad26.COV2.S in healthy adults that was multicentre, randomized, double-blind and placebo-controlled. Participants in the trial were split at random into five groups of five each, receiving low-dose or high-dose Ad26.COV2.S once or twice, or else placebo on both occasions. A total of around 32 samples were included in the TCR-sequenced set, comprising about 20 Ad26.COV2.S vaccine recipients, 5 placebo recipients and 8 SARS-CoV-2 convalescent individuals. Ad26.COV2.S was given intramuscularly at 5x10^10 or 1x10^11 viral particles, as a single shot or as two shots 56 days apart. TCRbeta repertoire sequencing was used to assess the specificity and breadth of SARS-CoV-2-reactive T cell receptors after Ad26.COV2.S vaccination. Throughout the experiments and outcome assessment, investigators stayed blinded to trial group allocation.

What the research found in general, with its limitations: Comparable non-spike TCR breadth was observed between vaccine and placebo recipients, consistent with only spike being contained in the vaccine. After vaccination, substantial breadth of spike-specific CD8+ and CD4+ T cell responses was reported. The authors noted that the TCR breadth and depth analyses may have underestimated total T cell responses. Higher spike-specific TCR breadth was observed in Ad26.COV2.S recipients than in placebo recipients (P = 0.0014). The study was not powered to compare responses between vaccine doses or regimens.

As for this clone: Which antigen it targets is not known. No base quality values were provided; no much bigger clone lies one nucleotide off.

CDR1 and CDR2, per the germline V gene, are KGHSH and LQKENI. Its CDR3 holds 18 amino acids, cysteine through phenylalanine. The retained sequence is limited to the CDR3, 54 bases, with the frame set at the first base. Trimming removed 3 bases from V and 5 bases from J; the gene matches leave 14 bases unexplained. The immunoSEQ Assay was used to sequence TCRbeta CDR3 regions. After extraction, genomic DNA underwent amplification by bias-controlled multiplex PCR, followed by high-throughput sequencing. The paper's data handling went like this. To quantify the absolute abundance of every unique TCRbeta CDR3 region, sequences were collapsed and filtered. Usable DNA was measured by amplifying reference genes present in all nucleated cells, and TCRbeta template counts were normalized to that usable DNA to estimate T cell fraction. Repertoire TCRs were annotated as SARS-CoV-2-specific by exact matching of V gene, CDR3 amino acid sequence and J gene to a known reactive TCR set. The reference SARS-CoV-2 TCR set was obtained from MIRA and was filtered for enrichment in COVID-19-positive ImmuneCODE repertoires, whereby public or cross-reactive TCRs were removed. Drawing on the MIRA antigens, annotated TCRs were analysed further at the level of specific ORF or position within ORF. Breadth was defined as the number of annotated unique rearrangements divided by the total number of unique productive rearrangements, and depth was defined as the summed frequency of the annotated unique rearrangements. Two-sided Wilcoxon rank-sum tests were applied when comparing TCR breadth between groups. TCRdb stores this immuneACCESS table with in-frame sequences only. Part of the clones is absent; in the studies checked, under half of the shortfall reflects unresolved V genes, and no reason is known for the rest. The DNA was the basis for D and trimming; V, J and clone size are from that table. The table for this sample lists hundreds of thousands of clones; about nine tenths of them were counted only once. The ten largest clones take up roughly an eighth of the sample.

The sample's treatment or condition label, in plain terms: approximately 18 received Ad26.COV2.S at low or high dose, single or two shots; roughly 5 received placebo; per-sample allocation not given. For vaccine and placebo recipients, the sequenced repertoires came from samples collected on day 63 after the first injection. Between 29 July and 7 August 2020, Cohort 1b enrolled 25 adults aged 18-55 years at one site in Boston, USA. As a vaccine, Ad26.COV2.S was a replication-incompetent adenovirus type 26 vector that expressed a prefusion-stabilized SARS-CoV-2 spike protein derived from the original Wuhan strain.

The receptor comes from a person aged 18-60 years who received the Ad26.COV2.S COVID-19 vaccine or a placebo. The specimen comprised peripheral blood, sampled in a trial of Ad26.COV2.S vaccine versus placebo. The chain is assembled from TRBV18 and TRBJ2-3; 10 nucleotides in the junction match TRBD2. CDR3 protein: CASSPFDAAGGSGDTQYF. The nucleotide sequence is given as TGTGCCAGCTCACCCTTTGATGCAGCGGGAGGGAGCGGAGATACGCAGTATTTT.